This TCR beta chain derives from a study of T-cell memory formation after mild COVID-19. The CDR3 has 17 amino acids. Looked up from germline, CDR1 is SGHNT and CDR2 is YENEEA. V lost 4 bases and J lost 8; bases outside the gene matches: 14. It was 5'RACE with constant-segment primers that produced the TCR alpha and TCR beta cDNA libraries, which carried sample barcodes and UMIs. MiXCR, applied by TCRdb to the 5' RACE reads, yields one record per CDR3 protein. This sample has 300,000 to 350,000 distinct CDR3 sequences, with roughly 13% found just once. Findings of the study overall: Contracting CD8+ clones were enriched in EMRA, CD4+ mainly in CM and EM. There were some responding clones in pre-infection memory, which suggested that cross-reactive memory had joined. Unconfirmed was the SARS-CoV-2 specificity of second-wave clones that peaked on day 37.

This clonotype was detected a few times. Its antigen is unknown. The sequenced sample was PBMCs or a T cell subset sorted from them (not recorded which). This sequence was found in a man aged 18 to 35 who had mild COVID-19 (a few samples of this study predate the infection). Cell type and time point are not known. The chain links TRBV11-3 to TRBJ2-1, with 10 nucleotides matching TRBD2. DNA for the CDR3: TGTGCCAGCAGCTCTAGGGTATTAGCGGGAGGAGGTCATGAGCAGTTCTTC. This codes for CASSSRVLAGGGHEQFF. The full variable domain, rest sourced from reference TRBV11-3 and TRBJ2-1, is EAGVVQSPRYKIIEKKQPVAFWCNPISGHNTLYWYLQNLGQGPELLIRYENEEAVDDSQLPKDRFSAERLKGVDSTLKIQPAELGDSAVYLCASSSRVLAGGGHEQFFGPGTRLTVL.